These T cell receptor beta chains were read from a single sample in a study of T cells in Graves' hyperthyroidism and ophthalmopathy. MiXCR was run by TCRdb on the multiplex PCR reads, yielding one entry per CDR3 protein. The profile shows about 400,000 distinct CDR3 sequences, approximately 14% of them singletons. Source material: blood. These receptor sequences come from a woman between 18 and 29 years old with Graves' hyperthyroidism. The CDR3 runs from the conserved cysteine through the conserved F or W.

>TRBV24-1
CATSDPGAVNTGELFF
>TRBV3-1
CASSLKSRGNIQYF
>TRBV12-3/TRBV12-4
CASSPDGGAGYTF
>TRBV7-9
CASRKGEDTQYF
>TRBV18
CASSGKSYNEQFF
>TRBV10-3
CAINGKGANTEAFF
>TRBV7-9
CASSSVVVGGNTDTQYF
>TRBV12-3/TRBV12-4
CASLVYTYGYTF
>TRBV3-1
CASSRKEDTRRSYYGYTF
>TRBV13
CASSLNGKDGQYF
>TRBV14
CASSQDGFSSYEQYF
>TRBV7-3
CASSLSGGNTQYF
>TRBV19
CASSMGSNTEAFF
>TRBV12-3/TRBV12-4
CASSFDNGNTIYF
>TRBV7-7
CASSPRVAGGPNEQFF
>TRBV18
CASSPLPNTEAFF
>TRBV4-1
CASSHPPVGTNEQFF
>TRBV6-1
CASSEKDRGLGYTF
>TRBV3-1
CASSSIAGGYGELFF
>TRBV6-2/TRBV6-3
CASKNRGGGTEAFF
>TRBV7-6
CASSLVGQASGDTQYF
>TRBV20-1
CSARGSAVSNQPQHF
>TRBV20-1
CSARDRVNTEAFF
>TRBV5-4
CASSFVPRSPPYEQYF
>TRBV2
CASSENPREVETGANEQFF
>TRBV20-1
CSASPGQGWNIQYF
>TRBV6-2/TRBV6-3
CASSDRVAKNIQYF
>TRBV4-3
CASSHIMTGENTEAFF
>TRBV12-3/TRBV12-4
CASRRRGDSNQPQHF
>TRBV7-2
CASSTDRGGEKLFF
>TRBV7-2
CASSLAGRGGETQYF
>TRBV3-1
CASSQLGVPYNEQFF
>TRBV20-1
CSARGQGLQPQHF
>TRBV27
CASTRSDRARGEQFF
>TRBV3-1
CASTPGSAYGYTF
>TRBV7-8
CASSFSGGTGAFF
>TRBV6-1
CASSVDTQSYNEQFF
>TRBV20-1
CSATPPGLSDRYF
>TRBV19
CASKIRAGSYEQYF
>TRBV27
CASSSGGGFSYEQYF
>TRBV27
CASSLPSQNIQYF
>TRBV28
CASSLSNEQYF
>TRBV18
CASSITGTGMILHQNTIYF
>TRBV7-3
CASSLKSGGGSNEQFF
>TRBV18
CASSPGGQTYNEQFF
>TRBV12-3/TRBV12-4
CASLPGTSYNEQFF
>TRBV5-4
CASSLVQGALETQYF
>TRBV27
CASSFLNPGEIQYF
>TRBV6-1
CASSVEGQLSNQPQHF
>TRBV11-2
CASSLDVWRQGGYEQYF
>TRBV7-2
CASSLGNSMSTDTQYF
>TRBV28
CASSHGLAGGDNEQFF
>TRBV20-1
CSAREFGGLHF
>TRBV19
CASSISRNTEAFF